This T cell receptor (beta chain) was observed in a study of cytomegalovirus exposure and HLA in healthy donors (TCRdb year 2017). Turning to the overall study: In an earlier analysis of under 600 of the donors, approximately 260 Gb of sequence data and just under 120 million unique TCR beta sequences from 150 million to 200 million T cells were reported. Around 300 gigabases of sequencing data and 70 million to 100 million unique TCR sequences were included in an early release covering roughly 700 HLA-typed donors. The genetic ancestry cluster associated with self-reported Caucasian donors included around four fifths of the roughly 380 genotyped donors. The aim of the study was to test whether cataloging public T cell receptors could identify signatures of past pathogen exposure. The study profiled the T cell repertoires of more than 500 subjects by immunosequencing and related them to cytomegalovirus serostatus. A separate validation cohort of some 130 different subjects was used in addition to the roughly 670-subject first cohort. High-throughput TCR immunosequencing, statistical association of individual TCRs with disease status, and machine learning were combined to predict cytomegalovirus infection status. A later analysis re-analyzed previously published TCR beta repertoires from 666 donors and added high-resolution HLA genotyping to study TCR occurrence patterns. Rather than drawing on any new phenotypic data, the later analysis identified candidate immune exposures from TCR beta sequences and the way those sequences occurred across donors. An earlier analysis of 500 to 750 of the donors applied high-throughput TCR beta sequencing to assess whether each TCR beta V gene segment acted as functional or pseudogenic. Donor age, sex, ethnicity and CMV serostatus were collected together with the repertoire data. A later genetic analysis took genome-wide SNP genotypes for about 65% of the roughly 670 donors and used that subset as a discovery cohort. All discovery cohort repertoires had been generated using a single sequencing platform. HLA typing included class I and class II loci at four-digit resolution. Typing coverage differed by locus: A, B, C, DRB1 and DQB1 were typed in roughly 629-630 donors, DQA1 in approximately 520, DPA1 in some 570, and DPB1 in approximately 450. Roughly 5 DR-DQ haplotypes were handled as single units for association and clustering, since linkage in the cohort was strong. On average, around 240,000 unique TCR beta nucleotide sequences were sequenced per donor among 350 to 400 genotyped donors of the cohort, with roughly 19% of those sequences being non-productive.

General findings and caveats noted by the study authors: A later genetic analysis reported fewer N-insertions in productive TCRs among donors in an Asian-associated ancestry cluster than the roughly 700-donor mean. Because HLA typing was missing for some donors at each locus, association tests included only the typed subset. In a later analysis, HLA-associated TCR beta chains showed more clonal expansion and lower generation probabilities than non-associated chains that were equally common. Most TCR sequences were observed very rarely across donors, whereas some public TCRs were present in many individuals. Because counts were too low, about 18 rarely observed V segments, including chromosome 9 orphons, were excluded from the earlier analysis of several hundred of the donors. A further reported finding was that TCR beta sequences accurately predicted the HLA-A and HLA-B alleles for most subjects in the first cohort. V-gene and J-gene trimming of TCR beta chains was associated with a missense DCLRE1C variant in a later genetic analysis, and the association was replicated in an independent cohort. The cohort was sequenced for TCR beta chains only, and without alpha or paired-chain data the features that could be detected were limited. According to a later analysis, TCR association rates differed among HLA loci, with DRB1 alleles showing the most associated TCRs and HLA-C alleles showing the fewest. A cluster of highly shared sequence variants was judged likely to represent a technical artifact of the sequencing pipeline. Most CMV-associated TCR beta chains appeared to be HLA-restricted in a later analysis, and the HLA associations seemed to be driven largely by CMV exposure. Linkage disequilibrium might explain the correlated functional status among segregating V segments, but an unknown experimental factor could not be ruled out. Some IMGT-functional V segments, including TRBV6-2 and TRBV6-3, could not be told apart with the 87-base-pair reads, so those segments were excluded. Strong co-occurrence of HLA alleles, especially DR and DQ, made assigning TCR associations to individual alleles difficult. In a later analysis, several top co-occurrence clusters were reported to appear linked to parvovirus B19, influenza, CMV and Epstein-Barr virus. In a later analysis, more than 15,000 TCR beta sequences were associated with specific HLA alleles at a false discovery rate of 0.05. In an earlier analysis of around 600 of the donors, most TCR beta V segments were observed in productive rearrangements about 87% or about 30% of the time, broadly matching IMGT annotations. The study gave a list of 150 to 200 TCR beta chains associated with cytomegalovirus. Sequencing depth was assumed to be roughly uniform across donors in the presence/absence analyses, though that assumption may not hold. The only immune exposure information available for the cohort was CMV serostatus. In vitro tests confirmed that a few of the cytomegalovirus-associated TCR beta chains recognize cytomegalovirus antigens. Cytomegalovirus status was reported to be diagnosed by the classifier with high specificity and sensitivity in both the original and validation cohorts. According to the authors, the approach could potentially be generalized to other disease states and immunological phenotypes.

The cohort was made up of 666 healthy bone marrow donors. At the time of sampling, all cohort members were nominally healthy, though unrecorded immune exposures were likely present. The donor tested CMV seronegative and was one of the 352 seronegative cohort members. A peripheral blood sample was provided by each donor, and peripheral blood mononuclear cells were used for TCR beta sequencing. The Qiagen DNeasy Blood Extraction Kit was used to extract genomic DNA from the blood cell samples. V is cut back by 4 bases and J by 7 bases, with 6 bases in the junction unmatched. The germline V gene (reference sequence) specifies MNHEY as CDR1 and SMNVEV as CDR2. Reading from cysteine to phenylalanine, the CDR3 counts 14 amino acids. Just CDR3 DNA is preserved here, 42 bases in frame from base 1. Receptor libraries were prepared by the immunoSEQ multiplex PCR assay. The multiplex PCR relied on a mix of 60 forward primers for TCR Vbeta segments and 13 reverse primers for TCR Jbeta segments. The CDR3 region of rearranged TCR beta genes was amplified from genomic DNA with a multiplex PCR assay. On the Illumina HiSeq System, the amplified TCR beta libraries were sequenced as 87-base-pair reads. On the study's bioinformatics: In a later analysis, tens of millions of unique TCR beta chains were counted across the roughly 700 repertoires, and around 10 million of these chains were shared by at least two donors. A nearest-neighbor algorithm error-corrected the raw reads and collapsed the reads into unique sequences, merging closely related sequences to remove PCR and sequencing errors. CDR3 sequences were aligned to IMGT reference sequences to assign V, D and J gene segments. For a sequence to be retained, a match of at least six nucleotides to both a V gene segment and a J gene segment was required. Rearrangements were called productive when the CDR3 lacked stop codons and stayed in frame with V and J; all others were non-productive. Following IMGT convention, CDR3 was defined as the stretch from the second conserved V-encoded cysteine up to the conserved J-encoded phenylalanine. The earlier analysis of more than 450 of the donors excluded sequences that lacked an unambiguous match to a single V gene segment. An earlier analysis of approximately 590 of the donors classified V segments as functional when productive rearrangements were above 56.7% and as segregating when the standard deviation between donors was above 5%. A statistical classification framework was built for diagnosing cytomegalovirus status from the catalog of TCR beta chain sequences. In a later analysis, V and J genes were assigned by comparing TCR nucleotide sequences against IMGT/GENE-DB human TR gene sequences. The TCRdist pipeline was used in a later analysis to assign CDR3 sequences and most-parsimonious VDJ recombination scenarios. In a later analysis, each TCR beta chain was defined by its CDR3 amino acid sequence together with its V-gene family, and reads lacking a unique V-gene family were excluded. As a way to deal with suspected cross-contamination and a sequencing artifact, a later analysis dropped 450 to 600 nucleotide sequences that were highly shared and had low generation probability. In a later analysis, a clonal expansion index was calculated for each public chain from normalized within-repertoire ranks of inferred template counts. A later analysis computed generation probabilities with a VDJ recombination model fitted to out-of-frame rearrangements, and checked the results against IGoR. In a later analysis, hypergeometric tests were used to score TCR-TCR, TCR-HLA and TCR-CMV co-occurrence, with a repertoire-size bias correction applied to TCR pairs. A later analysis estimated false discovery rates by permuting HLA or CMV assignments 20 times. A later analysis grouped co-occurring TCRs with DBSCAN, adding TCRdist sequence similarity when clustering within HLA-allele-positive subsets. Repertoires with fewer than 30,000 or more than 120,000 public chains were left out of co-occurrence clustering, as were five repertoires with anomalous nucleotide sharing. TCRdb limited this immuneACCESS table to in-frame rearrangements with V and J called. A share of clones is missing; checked studies link under half to unresolved V genes, and the rest is unexplained. Clonal size and the V and J genes are those of that table, whereas D and trimming came from the DNA. The sample table holds around 75,000 clones. In total, the top ten clones hold 4% to 6% of the sample.

Of note for this clone: Its antigen is unknown.

The sequence derives from a man in his forties in good health and CMV-seronegative. The V gene is TRBV27 and the J gene is TRBJ2-7; a stretch of 11 junction bases matches TRBD1. The sequenced material came from PBMCs. CDR3 protein: CASSSGQGVGEQYF. The DNA sequence is TGTGCCAGCAGTTCGGGACAGGGGGTGGGGGAGCAGTACTTC.